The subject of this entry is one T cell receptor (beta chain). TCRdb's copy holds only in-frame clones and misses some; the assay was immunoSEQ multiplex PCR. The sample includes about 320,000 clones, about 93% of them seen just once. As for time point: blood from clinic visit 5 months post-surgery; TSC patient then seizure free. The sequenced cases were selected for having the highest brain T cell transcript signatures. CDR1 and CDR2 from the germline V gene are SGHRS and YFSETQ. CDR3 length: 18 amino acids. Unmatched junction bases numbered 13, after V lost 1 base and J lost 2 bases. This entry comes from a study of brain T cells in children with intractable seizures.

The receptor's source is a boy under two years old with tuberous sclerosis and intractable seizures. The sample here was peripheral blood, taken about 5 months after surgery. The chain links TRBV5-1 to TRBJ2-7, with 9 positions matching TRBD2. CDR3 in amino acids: CASSLTVFSGRAPYEQYF. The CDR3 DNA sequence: TGCGCCAGCAGCTTGACAGTTTTTAGCGGGAGAGCCCCCTACGAGCAGTACTTC.